These T cell receptor beta chains were read from a single sample in a study of control samples from healthy donors and cancer patients. The assay was immunoSEQ multiplex PCR, and TCRdb's table has in-frame clones only and misses some. In the table there are roughly 84,000 clones, 89% of which are singletons. Material: blood. These receptor sequences come from a man aged 45 to 65 in good health. Both conserved end residues are part of each CDR3. The D gene is left open where the match is weak. Clone size, where shown, is once, few, many, or a class for clones that have expanded.

d_call	clone_size	v_call	j_call	cdr3_aa	cdr3_nt
-	-	TRBV7-2	TRBJ2-1	CASSLVGEQFF	TGTGCCAGCAGCTTAGTCGGGGAGCAGTTCTTC
-	-	TRBV30	TRBJ1-6	CAWSVDSPRSSPLHF	TGTGCCTGGAGTGTAGATTCCCCCAGGAGTTCACCCCTCCACTTT
-	-	TRBV11-2	TRBJ2-1	CASSTTAYNEQFF	TGTGCCAGCAGCACGACAGCTTACAATGAGCAGTTCTTC
-	-	TRBV27	TRBJ2-7	CASSLELPHEQYF	TGTGCCAGCAGTTTAGAATTACCACACGAGCAGTACTTC
-	-	TRBV15	TRBJ1-3	CATSRQISGNTIYF	TGTGCCACCAGCAGGCAGATATCTGGAAACACCATATATTTT
TRBD1	-	TRBV27	TRBJ1-1	CASRTTGMNTEAFF	TGTGCCAGCAGAACGACAGGGATGAACACTGAAGCTTTCTTT
TRBD2	-	TRBV10-3	TRBJ2-1	CAISIAGGSSYNEQFF	TGTGCCATCAGTATAGCGGGGGGGAGCTCCTACAATGAGCAGTTCTTC
-	-	TRBV5-1	TRBJ1-1	CASSLDTVNTEAFF	TGCGCCAGCAGCTTAGACACAGTGAACACTGAAGCTTTCTTT
-	-	TRBV7-8	TRBJ1-2	CASSPGGGYGYTF	TGTGCCAGCAGCCCGGGGGGGGGTTATGGCTACACCTTC
-	once	TRBV5-4	TRBJ2-3	CASSLGRRDTQYF	TGTGCCAGCAGCCTCGGTCGCCGCGATACGCAGTATTTT
-	-	TRBV5-6	TRBJ1-3	CASTTDSFGGNTIYF	TGTGCCAGCACCACGGACAGTTTTGGAGGAAACACCATATATTTT
-	once	TRBV27	TRBJ2-6	CASSLRQRGGESGANVLTF	TGTGCCAGCAGTTTACGACAGAGGGGGGGGGAGTCTGGGGCCAACGTCCTGACTTTC
TRBD1	-	TRBV9	TRBJ2-1	CASSPPRPWTGPYNEQFF	TGTGCCAGCAGCCCACCCCGACCTTGGACAGGACCCTACAATGAGCAGTTCTTC
TRBD2	-	TRBV5-1	TRBJ2-1	CASSTRLAGGNEQFF	TGCGCCAGCAGCACCAGACTAGCGGGGGGCAATGAGCAGTTCTTC
TRBD1	-	TRBV5-1	TRBJ2-7	CASSDGTGVYEQYF	TGCGCCAGCAGCGACGGGACAGGGGTCTACGAGCAGTACTTC
-	-	TRBV7-2	TRBJ2-5	CASSFQETQYF	TGTGCCAGCAGCTTCCAAGAGACCCAGTACTTC
-	-	TRBV27	TRBJ2-1	CASSLAEGVHNEQFF	TGTGCCAGCAGTTTGGCCGAGGGGGTTCACAATGAGCAGTTCTTC
TRBD2	-	TRBV9	TRBJ2-1	CASSVSPGTRNYNEQFF	TGTGCCAGCAGCGTTTCTCCCGGGACTAGGAACTACAATGAGCAGTTCTTC
-	once	TRBV10-1	TRBJ2-7	CASSDSDTSYEQYF	TGCGCCAGCAGTGATTCTGACACCTCCTACGAGCAGTACTTC
TRBD1	-	TRBV24-1	TRBJ2-1	CATSDFPGGTYNEQFF	TGTGCCACCAGTGATTTTCCAGGGGGTACGTACAATGAGCAGTTCTTC
-	-	TRBV20-1	TRBJ1-3	CSASGVGGNTIYF	TGCAGTGCTAGTGGGGTGGGAGGAAACACCATATATTTT
-	-	TRBV3-1/TRBV3-2	TRBJ2-3	CASSQARAGSTDTQYF	TGTGCCAGCAGCCAAGCGAGGGCAGGGAGCACAGATACGCAGTATTTT
-	-	TRBV6-5	TRBJ1-2	CASSPGTPRGYGYTF	TGTGCCAGCAGCCCCGGGACACCCCGGGGCTATGGCTACACCTTC
-	-	TRBV30	TRBJ1-1	CAWTHESLEAFF	TGTGCCTGGACCCACGAGTCGCTTGAAGCTTTCTTT
TRBD1	once	TRBV13	TRBJ2-3	CAVGPGQVRQYF	TGTGCCGTTGGACCGGGACAGGTGCGACAGTATTTT
TRBD1	-	TRBV6-2/TRBV6-3	TRBJ1-2	CASSYGLTGGQGYTF	TGTGCCAGCAGTTACGGCCTTACAGGGGGCCAAGGCTACACCTTC
-	once	TRBV7-9	TRBJ2-2	CASSIGDPGELFF	TGTGCCAGCAGCATAGGGGATCCCGGGGAGCTGTTTTTT
-	-	TRBV7-9	TRBJ2-2	CASSRTSGVPNTGELFF	TGTGCCAGCAGCCGCACTTCTGGAGTGCCGAACACCGGGGAGCTGTTTTTT
TRBD1	-	TRBV4-1	TRBJ1-5	CASSQGTGPNSNQPQHF	TGCGCCAGCAGCCAAGGGACAGGGCCAAATAGCAATCAGCCCCAGCATTTT
TRBD1	-	TRBV7-2	TRBJ1-2	CASKRDRGYGYTF	TGTGCCAGCAAGCGGGACAGGGGATATGGCTACACCTTC
-	-	TRBV18	TRBJ1-1	CASSPLRGFTEAFF	TGTGCCAGCTCACCACTGAGGGGATTCACTGAAGCTTTCTTT
TRBD1	-	TRBV9	TRBJ1-2	CASSVVGTAYGYTF	TGTGCCAGCAGCGTAGTAGGGACAGCCTATGGCTACACCTTC
TRBD1	-	TRBV3-1/TRBV3-2	TRBJ1-6	CASSPDRVRDSPLHF	TGTGCCAGCAGCCCGGACAGGGTTCGAGATTCACCCCTCCACTTT
-	-	TRBV11-3	TRBJ2-1	CASSLVLGGHNEQFF	TGTGCCAGCAGCTTAGTACTAGGGGGGCACAATGAGCAGTTCTTC
-	-	TRBV6-5	TRBJ1-2	CASSSRQFNYGYTF	TGTGCCAGCAGTTCCCGACAGTTTAACTATGGCTACACCTTC
-	-	TRBV12-3/TRBV12-4	TRBJ1-5	CASSPLRSGAQHF	TGTGCCAGCAGCCCCCTTCGATCGGGGGCTCAGCATTTT
-	-	TRBV3-1/TRBV3-2	TRBJ2-5	CASSQRGSETQYF	TGTGCCAGCAGCCAAAGGGGAAGTGAGACCCAGTACTTC
TRBD2	-	TRBV7-9	TRBJ2-1	CASSLAGTRGGEQFF	TGTGCCAGCAGCTTGGCCGGGACTAGGGGCGGTGAGCAGTTCTTC
TRBD1	few	TRBV29-1	TRBJ1-2	CSVEDPAGDRRYGYTF	TGCAGCGTTGAAGATCCAGCGGGGGACAGAAGATATGGCTACACCTTC
-	-	TRBV15	TRBJ1-1	CATSRDSAGTEAFF	TGTGCCACCAGCAGAGATTCCGCGGGCACTGAAGCTTTCTTT
TRBD1	-	TRBV3-1/TRBV3-2	TRBJ1-1	CASSRRGQRNAEAFF	TGTGCCAGCAGCCGGCGGGGACAGAGGAACGCTGAAGCTTTCTTT
TRBD1	-	TRBV18	TRBJ2-7	CASSPGQGLSYEQYF	TGTGCCAGCTCACCGGGACAGGGTTTATCCTACGAGCAGTACTTC
-	-	TRBV7-8	TRBJ1-2	CASSFTGNNGYTF	TGTGCCAGCAGCTTCACAGGGAACAATGGCTACACCTTC
-	-	TRBV19	TRBJ2-4	CASSGRRQPKAKNIQYF	TGTGCCAGTAGTGGAAGAAGACAGCCGAAAGCCAAAAACATTCAGTACTTC
TRBD1	-	TRBV5-1	TRBJ1-6	CASSPGTGGYNSPLHF	TGCGCCAGCAGCCCGGGGACAGGGGGCTATAATTCACCCCTCCACTTT
TRBD1	once	TRBV5-1	TRBJ2-2	CASSTVGTVTNTGELFF	TGCGCCAGCAGCACAGTCGGGACAGTAACGAACACCGGGGAGCTGTTTTTT
-	-	TRBV6-5	TRBJ1-1	CASSYSTGIQAFF	TGTGCCAGCAGTTATTCGACAGGAATCCAAGCTTTCTTT
TRBD1	-	TRBV6-5	TRBJ1-5	CASSRTGGDQPQHF	TGTGCCAGCAGTAGGACAGGGGGCGATCAGCCCCAGCATTTT
TRBD1	-	TRBV29-1	TRBJ2-3	CSVKRGLTDTQYF	TGCAGCGTCAAGAGGGGGCTCACAGATACGCAGTATTTT
TRBD2	-	TRBV5-5	TRBJ2-1	CASSLAGGTYNEQFF	TGTGCCAGCAGTCTAGCGGGGGGAACCTACAATGAGCAGTTCTTC
-	-	TRBV6-1	TRBJ1-5	CASSEPPAFNQPQHF	TGTGCCAGCAGTGAACCCCCCGCATTCAATCAGCCCCAGCATTTT
-	-	TRBV7-8	TRBJ2-2	CASSFPRTDPSNTGELFF	TGTGCCAGCAGTTTTCCCCGGACCGATCCATCGAACACCGGGGAGCTGTTTTTT
TRBD2	-	TRBV19	TRBJ2-2	CASPYGSRGGDPGELFF	TGTGCCAGCCCCTATGGCAGCCGGGGAGGGGACCCAGGGGAGCTGTTTTTT
-	once	TRBV12-5	TRBJ2-7	CASGLMAGWFDEQYF	TGTGCTAGTGGTTTGATGGCAGGGTGGTTCGACGAGCAGTACTTC
-	-	TRBV6-4	TRBJ1-1	CASIRPEAFF	TGTGCCAGCATTAGGCCTGAAGCTTTCTTT
-	-	TRBV7-7	TRBJ1-5	CASTPLRSQPQHF	TGTGCTAGCACCCCATTACGTAGTCAGCCCCAGCATTTT
-	once	TRBV19	TRBJ1-5	CASTLGPGWSNQPQHF	TGTGCCAGTACCCTGGGACCGGGCTGGAGCAATCAGCCCCAGCATTTT